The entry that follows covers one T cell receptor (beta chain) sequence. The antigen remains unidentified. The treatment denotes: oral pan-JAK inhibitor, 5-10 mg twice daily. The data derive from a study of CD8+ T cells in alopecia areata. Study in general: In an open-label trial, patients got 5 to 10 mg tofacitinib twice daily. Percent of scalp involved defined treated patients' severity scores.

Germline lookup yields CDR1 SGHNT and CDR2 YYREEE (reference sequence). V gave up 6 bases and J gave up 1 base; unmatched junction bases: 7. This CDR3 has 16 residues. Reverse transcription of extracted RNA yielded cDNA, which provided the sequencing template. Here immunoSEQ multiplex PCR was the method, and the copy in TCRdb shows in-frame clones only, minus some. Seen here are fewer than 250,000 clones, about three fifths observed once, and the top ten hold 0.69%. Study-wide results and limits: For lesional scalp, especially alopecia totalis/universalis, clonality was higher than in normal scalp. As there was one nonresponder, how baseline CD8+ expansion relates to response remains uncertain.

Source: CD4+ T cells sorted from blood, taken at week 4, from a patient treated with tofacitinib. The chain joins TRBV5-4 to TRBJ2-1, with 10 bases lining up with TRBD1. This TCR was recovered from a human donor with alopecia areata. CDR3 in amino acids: CASTDRGRRSYNEQFF. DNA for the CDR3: TGTGCCAGCACCGACAGGGGGCGAAGATCCTACAATGAGCAGTTCTTC.